The next 18 T cell receptor beta chains were all read from a single sample in a study of CD8+ T cells in alopecia areata. As to treatment: oral pan-JAK inhibitor, 5-10 mg twice daily. Sequencing used cDNA as its template, made by extracting RNA and reverse transcribing it. TCRdb keeps only in-frame clones here, not all; method: immunoSEQ multiplex PCR. The table shows 100,000 to 150,000 clones, with less than 75% occurring only once. The source was CD8+ T cells sorted from blood, collected at week 4, from a patient treated with tofacitinib. The receptor source for this set is a human donor with alopecia areata.

A few counts support this clone. The rearrangement uses TRBV30 and TRBJ2-6, with D hard to call. The V gene lost 3 bases and the J gene lost 1 base, with 4 bases spanning the gap. The CDR3 is 13 amino acids. Per the germline V gene, CDR1 is GTSNPN and CDR2 is SVGIG (reference sequence). The CDR3 loop reads CAWRRSGANVLTF. The CDR3 nucleotides are TGTGCCTGGAGGCGGTCTGGGGCCAACGTCCTGACTTTC.

The rearrangement uses TRBV29-1 and TRBJ1-1; D perhaps matches TRBD1 (5 bases). The CDR3 runs to 13 residues. With 5 bases removed from V and 0 bases from J, the gap between germline ends came to 10 bases. From germline, CDR1 is SQVTM and CDR2 ANQGSEA. CDR3 nucleotide sequence: TGCAGCGTTATCGCAGGGATGAACACTGAAGCTTTCTTT. Translating gives CSVIAGMNTEAFF.

The gene calls are TRBV29-1 and TRBJ2-5; 9 bases align to TRBD1. This CDR3 is built from 14 residues. Germline loops: CDR1 SQVTM, CDR2 ANQGSEA. The ends lost 3 bases at V and 2 bases at J; junction bases unmatched: 4. The CDR3 sequence is CSVDPGTGQETQYF. In DNA, the CDR3 is TGCAGCGTTGATCCCGGGACAGGGCAAGAGACCCAGTACTTC.

Details on this clone: Germline is not matched at one junction end, which may reflect a read error. The CDR3 sequence is CASSWDLAYEHYF. CDR3 DNA: TGTGCCAGCAGCTGGGACCTTGCCTACGAGCATTACTTC. The chain couples TRBV28 to TRBJ2-7; D possibly matches TRBD1 or TRBD2 (5 bases each). CDR1 is MDHEN, CDR2 SYDVKM, per germline. There are 13 residues in the CDR3.

The rearrangement joins TRBV7-9 to TRBJ1-2, with D perhaps TRBD1 (5 bases). The CDR3 sequence is 14 residues long. Trimming shortened V by 8 bases and J by 4 bases, and 17 bases separated the two germline ends. Germline assignment: CDR1 SEHNR and CDR2 FQNEAQ (reference sequence). CDR3 in DNA: TGTGCCAGCGGGACGGTCGATCGGATCTATGGCTACACCTTC. Translating gives CASGTVDRIYGYTF.

The chain employs TRBV6-5 and TRBJ1-1; TRBD1 agrees at 8 bases. The CDR3 runs 14 residues. Germline-derived CDR1 and CDR2 are MNHEY and SVGAGI. After removal of 6 bases from V and 0 bases from J, the junction contained 3 bases not matched to a gene. CDR3 DNA sequence: TGTGCCAGCAGCTTGGACAGGGTGAACACTGAAGCTTTCTTT. The encoded protein is CASSLDRVNTEAFF.

The genes are TRBV30 and TRBJ2-7, with D possibly being TRBD2 (6 bases). The CDR3 loop spans 16 amino acids. Trimming stripped 2 bases from V and 3 bases from J, with 20 bases between. Germline V CDR1 and CDR2: GTSNPN, SVGIG (reference sequence). The CDR3 region has the DNA TGTGCCTGGAGTTCGGGCGCGGGGACCGGGCTCTACGAGCAGTACTTC. This sequence encodes CAWSSGAGTGLYEQYF.

This clone was counted a few times. The J gene is TRBJ2-3, the V gene TRBV28; the D is unclear. V lost 2 bases to trimming and J lost 4 bases, with 16 bases between them. The CDR3 runs 16 residues. From germline, CDR1 is MDHEN and CDR2 SYDVKM. The CDR3 nucleotides are TGTGCCAGCAGTTTAAGAGCCAGTGAGTGGGCAGATACGCAGTATTTT. Encoded protein: CASSLRASEWADTQYF. Full variable domain (rest looked up from reference TRBV28 and TRBJ2-3): DVKVTQSSRYLVKRTGEKVFLECVQDMDHENMFWYRQDPGLGLRLIYFSYDVKMKEKGDIPEGYSVSREKKERFSLILESASTNQTSMYLCASSLRASEWADTQYFGPGTRLTVL.

This clone was seen only a few times. V and J are TRBV19 and TRBJ1-2; weak D call: TRBD1 (5 bases). V lost 5 bases to trimming and J lost 3 bases, with 16 bases between them. This CDR3 is 15 amino acids long. Germline lookup yields CDR1 LNHDA and CDR2 SQIVND (reference sequence). The chain's CDR3 is CASSGPMEGHYGYTF. Written as DNA, the CDR3 is TGTGCCAGTAGTGGCCCCATGGAGGGACACTATGGCTACACCTTC.

V gene TRBV30 combines with J gene TRBJ1-5; no clear D. CDR3 length: 13 amino acids. V gave up 5 bases and J gave up 2 bases, with 10 bases separating them. Germline CDR1 is GTSNPN and CDR2 is SVGIG (reference sequence). Here the CDR3 reads CAWAPHGNQPQHF. The CDR3, as DNA: TGTGCCTGGGCCCCCCACGGCAATCAGCCCCAGCATTTT.

J is TRBJ1-2 and V is TRBV5-6, with D possibly being TRBD1 (6 bases). Trimming took off 6 bases at V and 2 bases at J, with 14 bases between the two ends. Germline CDR1 SGHDT, CDR2 YYEEEE. This CDR3 spans 14 amino acids. Here the CDR3 reads CASTHDTGNYGYTF. The CDR3 DNA follows: TGTGCCAGCACCCACGATACAGGGAACTATGGCTACACCTTC.

This chain uses TRBV27 with TRBJ2-5; 8 positions match TRBD2. The germline V gene encodes CDR1 MNHEY and CDR2 SMNVEV (reference sequence). The CDR3 has 14 amino acids. After removal of 3 bases from V and 6 bases from J, the junction contained 6 bases not matched to a gene. The CDR3 sequence: CASSLRGAAQTQYF. CDR3 bases: TGTGCCAGCAGTTTGCGGGGGGCCGCCCAGACCCAGTACTTC.

V is TRBV6-5 and J is TRBJ2-3; D assignment may be TRBD1 or TRBD2 (5 bases each). CDR3 length: 11 amino acids. Germline CDR1 is MNHEY and CDR2 is SVGAGI. V was cut by 6 bases and J by 6 bases, with 7 bases left in between. CDR3 sequence reads: CASRWGDTQYF. The DNA for the CDR3 is TGTGCCAGCAGGTGGGGGGATACGCAGTATTTT.

Comments on this clone: Within the sample, other DNA sequences also encode this same CDR3. This chain connects TRBV30 to TRBJ1-1, with D perhaps TRBD1 (5 bases). Germline V gene data show CDR1 as GTSNPN and CDR2 as SVGIG (reference sequence). The germline V and J ends were trimmed by 1 base and 6 bases, with 6 bases remaining between them. CDR3 size: 11 residues. The CDR3 spells CAWSAGPEAFF. CDR3 sequence (DNA): TGTGCCTGGAGTGCGGGGCCTGAAGCTTTCTTT.

The rearrangement uses TRBV7-9 and TRBJ1-2; unclear D gene. CDR3 length equals 12 residues. Trimming cost V 5 bases and J 5 bases, with 9 bases left between them. Germline CDR1 reads SEHNR; CDR2 reads FQNEAQ (reference sequence). CDR3 loop: CASSLERYGYTF. CDR3 DNA: TGTGCCAGCAGCCTAGAACGATATGGCTACACCTTC.

This chain joins TRBV23-1 and TRBJ1-6; D is ambiguous. TRBV23-1 carries the ORF label, with uncertain function. Trimming removed 8 bases from V and 10 bases from J, with 9 bases in between. There are 11 residues in the CDR3. The DNA of the CDR3 is TGCGCCAGCGGTCCGGGGTCACCCCTCCACTTT. It is translated as CASGPGSPLHF.

V usage is TRBV2 and J usage is TRBJ2-5; no clear D gene. CDR3 length: 13 residues. CDR1 and CDR2 (germline): SNHLY, FYNNEI. Trimming stripped 3 bases from V and 2 bases from J, with 7 bases between. CDR3 coding DNA: TGTGCCAGCAGTGATAGCATTCAAGAGACCCAGTACTTC. Its translation is CASSDSIQETQYF.

This clone is a singleton in its sample. J is TRBJ2-2 and V is TRBV30; the D is unclear. V lost 1 base and J 8 bases, leaving 11 bases between the germline ends. This CDR3 comprises 13 residues. CDR1 is GTSNPN and CDR2 is SVGIG in the germline V gene (reference sequence). CDR3 DNA sequence: TGTGCCTGGAGTGACTCTTTCCCGGGGGAGCTGTTTTTT. This codes for CAWSDSFPGELFF.